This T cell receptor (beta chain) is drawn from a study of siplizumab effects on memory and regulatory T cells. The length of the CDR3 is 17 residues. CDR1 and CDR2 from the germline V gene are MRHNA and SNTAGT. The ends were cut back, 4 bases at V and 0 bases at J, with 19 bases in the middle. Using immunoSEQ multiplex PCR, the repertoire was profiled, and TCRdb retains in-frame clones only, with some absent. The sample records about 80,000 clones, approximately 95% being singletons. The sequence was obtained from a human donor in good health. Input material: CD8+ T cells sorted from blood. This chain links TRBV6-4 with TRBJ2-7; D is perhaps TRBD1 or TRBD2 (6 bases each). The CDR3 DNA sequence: TGTGCCAGCAGTGCCACCGGAGGGGGGCGGCCCTCCTACGAGCAGTACTTC. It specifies CASSATGGGRPSYEQYF.